This TCR beta chain was sequenced for a study of cytomegalovirus exposure and HLA in healthy donors. Study observations and caveats: Earlier analysis found most TCR beta V segments productive about 87% or about 30% of the time. TCR beta V- and J-gene trimming, according to a later analysis, was linked to a missense DCLRE1C variant. In a later analysis, productive TCRs from donors in an Asian-associated ancestry cluster reportedly carried fewer N-insertions than the cohort mean.

The PCR ran on 60 Vbeta and 13 Jbeta primers. Some clones are missing from TCRdb's copy, which holds only in-frame ones; the method was immunoSEQ multiplex PCR. The table includes just under 45,000 clones, 51% detected once. As regards this clone: The antigen remains undetermined.

The germline gives CDR1 KGHSH, CDR2 LQKENI. Deletions cut 0 bases from V and 8 bases from J, with 13 bases between. The CDR3 length is 15 residues. The genes are TRBV18 and TRBJ1-4; no firm D call. The material sequenced was PBMCs. This TCR came from a man between 60 and 75 years old in good health and CMV-seronegative. This CDR3 reads CASSPPRGGYEKLFF. CDR3 DNA sequence: TGTGCCAGCTCACCACCACGGGGTGGGTACGAAAAACTGTTTTTT.